This TCR beta chain was retrieved from a study of blood T cell repertoires in COVID-19. In the study overall: Acute and convalescent COVID-19 samples came from the United States, Italy and Spain.

The authors' processing: Counts of nucleated cells, estimated from reference gene primer amplification, were obtained. TCRdb keeps only in-frame clones here, not all; method: immunoSEQ multiplex PCR. V and J calls and clone size are copied from that table; D and trimming were computed from the DNA. The sample lists about 59,000 clones, roughly four fifths occurring once. The V end was cut by 6 bases, the J end by 0 bases, with 4 bases between. Per the germline V gene, CDR1 is MGHDK and CDR2 is SYGVNS. The CDR3 is 12 amino acids. The chain combines TRBV25-1 with TRBJ2-3; D gene unclear. The specimen was peripheral blood. The sequence derives from a human donor in a cohort sampled during active COVID-19. The CDR3 DNA follows: TGTGCCAGCAGGACAAGCACAGATACGCAGTATTTT. It translates to CASRTSTDTQYF.